A single T cell receptor beta chain is shown here with its context. The record originates from a study of Ad26.COV2.S vaccination and SARS-CoV-2 variants. Described treatment: 19 received Ad26.COV2.S at low or high dose, single or two shots; 5 received placebo; per-sample allocation not given. Samples analyzed were those drawn on day 63 after the first vaccine or placebo injection. The CDR3 totals 15 residues. With 6 bases removed from V and 7 bases from J, the gap between germline ends came to 18 bases. Germline CDR1 is MNHNY and CDR2 is SVGAGI (reference sequence). The assay was immunoSEQ multiplex PCR, and TCRdb's table has in-frame clones only and misses some. The sample lists 350,000 to 500,000 clones; 85% to 90% were seen once.

The V call is TRBV6-6, the J call TRBJ2-2, with D tentatively TRBD1 (6 bases). This clonotype originated in a person between 18 and 59 years old who received the Ad26.COV2.S COVID-19 vaccine or a placebo. The sequencing here drew on peripheral blood, taken in a trial of Ad26.COV2.S vaccine versus placebo. CDR3 sequence reads: CASSHGQGYGGELFF. Written as DNA, the CDR3 is TGTGCCAGCAGCCACGGGCAGGGGTATGGCGGGGAGCTGTTTTTT.